Listed below are T cell receptor beta chains from one sample, sequenced in a study of T cells in Graves' hyperthyroidism and ophthalmopathy. TCRdb re-called the multiplex PCR reads with MiXCR, one entry per CDR3 protein. Here the sample spans 500,000 to 700,000 distinct CDR3 sequences, 16% being singletons. Source material: blood. The receptors were sampled from a woman in her late teens or twenties with Graves' hyperthyroidism. CDR3s include the opening cysteine and the closing phenylalanine or tryptophan. D genes are given only for firm matches. Only some rows state a clone size, as once, few, many or a class for expanded clones.

DNA	CDR3	size	length	V	J	D
TGTGCCAGCAGCTTAGAAGGGACTAGCGGTGATACGCAGTATTTT	CASSLEGTSGDTQYF	many	15	TRBV11-2	TRBJ2-3	TRBD2
TGCGCCAGCAGCTCTTTCCCTGGACAGGGCACCACTGGGGCCAACGTCCTGACTTTC	CASSSFPGQGTTGANVLTF	-	19	TRBV4-3	TRBJ2-6	TRBD1
TGCAGTGCTAGAGAACAGGGAGGAGTAGACACCATATATTTT	CSAREQGGVDTIYF	many	14	TRBV20-1	TRBJ1-3	-
TGCGCCAGCAGATCGGTCCACGCAACTAATGAAAAACTGTTTTTT	CASRSVHATNEKLFF	-	15	TRBV5-1	TRBJ1-4	-
TGTGCCAGCAGTCCGGGACAGGGTCCTAACTATGGCCACACCTTC	CASSPGQGPNYGHTF	-	15	TRBV12-3/TRBV12-4	TRBJ1-2	TRBD1
TGTGCCAGCAGCTTAGTAGTCCAGCTGAACACTGAAGCTTTCTTT	CASSLVVQLNTEAFF	many	15	TRBV11-2	TRBJ1-1	-
TGTGCCAGCAGCTTCGGGGCAGGGGACTACGAGCAGTACTTC	CASSFGAGDYEQYF	few	14	TRBV5-8	TRBJ2-7	-
TGTGCCAGCAGGGGCTTGAGGGATGAGCAGTTCTTC	CASRGLRDEQFF	many	12	TRBV11-3	TRBJ2-1	-
TGTGCCAGCAGCCAAGGAACGGGTCAGCCCCAGCATTTT	CASSQGTGQPQHF	many	13	TRBV7-2	TRBJ1-5	-
TGTGCCAGCAGCCTGTATTTGGGGCCCGGGGATGAGCAGTTCTTC	CASSLYLGPGDEQFF	many	15	TRBV7-8	TRBJ2-1	-
TGTGCCAGCAGCTTAGATCGAAAGAACATTCAGTACTTC	CASSLDRKNIQYF	many	13	TRBV11-2	TRBJ2-4	-
TGTGCCAGTAGCAACCGGGACAGGGGTATGGGCAATCAGCCCCAGCATTTT	CASSNRDRGMGNQPQHF	-	17	TRBV19	TRBJ1-5	TRBD1
TGCAGCGTTGAGGACGGGATCACAGATACGCAGTATTTT	CSVEDGITDTQYF	once	13	TRBV29-1	TRBJ2-3	-
TGTGCCAGCAGTCCGCGGCCGAGCTCTGGGGCCAACGTCCTGACTTTC	CASSPRPSSGANVLTF	many	16	TRBV28	TRBJ2-6	-
TGTGCCAGCAAGTGGGAGGAAATAGCAAATCAGCCCCAGCATTTT	CASKWEEIANQPQHF	many	15	TRBV6-1	TRBJ1-5	-
TGTGCCAGCAGTGAGAAAGGAGGACATTTAACCTACAATGAGCAGTTCTTC	CASSEKGGHLTYNEQFF	many	17	TRBV2	TRBJ2-1	-
TGTGCCAGCAGTTACTCGAGGTCTAGCGGGAGGGCCCACGAGCAGTACTTC	CASSYSRSSGRAHEQYF	many	17	TRBV6-5	TRBJ2-7	TRBD2
TGTGCCAGCAGTTTTTCCGGTACGAAGGAGACCCAGTACTTC	CASSFSGTKETQYF	few	14	TRBV28	TRBJ2-5	-
TGTGCCAGCAGTTCCCCACTAGCGGGAGGGGCTAGAAGTTCCTACGAGCAGTACTTC	CASSSPLAGGARSSYEQYF	many	19	TRBV28	TRBJ2-7	TRBD2
TGTGCCAGCAGTGACGGAACTGAGCAGTTCTTC	CASSDGTEQFF	-	11	TRBV6-1	TRBJ2-1	-
TGCAGTGCTAGAGATTACCAGTGGACTAGCGGGAGGTCCTACAATGAGCAGTTCTTC	CSARDYQWTSGRSYNEQFF	few	19	TRBV20-1	TRBJ2-1	TRBD2
TGCAGTGCTACTACAGGGGCCGCTTTTGGCTACACCTTC	CSATTGAAFGYTF	-	13	TRBV20-1	TRBJ1-2	TRBD1
TGTGCCAGCAGTTTTTTCAGGCGGACAGATACGCAGTATTTT	CASSFFRRTDTQYF	many	14	TRBV12-3/TRBV12-4	TRBJ2-3	-
TGTGCCAGCAGGGCCGGGGGAGATACGCAGTATTTT	CASRAGGDTQYF	few	12	TRBV6-1	TRBJ2-3	-
TGCAGTGCAGAAAGGACAGGGGGCTACGAGCAGTACTTC	CSAERTGGYEQYF	many	13	TRBV20-1	TRBJ2-7	TRBD1
TGTGCCACCAGCAGAGGACAATTAGCTAACTATGGCTACACCTTC	CATSRGQLANYGYTF	-	15	TRBV15	TRBJ1-2	-
TGTGCCAGCAGTACCGACAGGGGGACGAATTATGGCTGCACCTTC	CASSTDRGTNYGCTF	once	15	TRBV28	TRBJ1-2	TRBD1
TGCAGTGCTCCCCGGACGGAGAGGAGTGGGACCCAGTACTTC	CSAPRTERSGTQYF	many	14	TRBV20-1	TRBJ2-5	-
TGTGCCAGCAGCCAACTATCAGGGGGCCACACTGAAGCTTTCTTT	CASSQLSGGHTEAFF	many	15	TRBV3-1	TRBJ1-1	TRBD1
TGTGCCAGTAGACAGGGTTATAATTCACCCCTCCACTTT	CASRQGYNSPLHF	many	13	TRBV12-3/TRBV12-4	TRBJ1-6	TRBD1
TGTGCCAGCTCACCAGCCGGGACCGCCATTGAGCCCCAGCATTTT	CASSPAGTAIEPQHF	-	15	TRBV18	TRBJ1-5	-
TGCAGCGTTGAGGCAGAAGGATTCACTGAAGCTTTCTTT	CSVEAEGFTEAFF	many	13	TRBV29-1	TRBJ1-1	-
TGTGCCAGCAGTGGGACGGGACAGCGACAGGGGACCCAGTACTTC	CASSGTGQRQGTQYF	many	15	TRBV2	TRBJ2-5	TRBD1
TGTGCCAGCAGGACAGTAGCGGGAGGGCAGTACGAGCAGTACTTC	CASRTVAGGQYEQYF	many	15	TRBV7-9	TRBJ2-7	TRBD2
TGTGCCAGCTCACCGGGGGCGGCTCAGCCCCAGCATTTT	CASSPGAAQPQHF	-	13	TRBV18	TRBJ1-5	-
TGTGCCAGCAGCCCCGCGACAGGGTTTGCCGAGCAGTACTTC	CASSPATGFAEQYF	-	14	TRBV7-9	TRBJ2-7	TRBD1
TGCAGCGTTCCAATCGTCCTAGCCAAAAACATTCAGTACTTC	CSVPIVLAKNIQYF	-	14	TRBV29-1	TRBJ2-4	-
TGTGCCACCAGTGACCCGTCGTTTGGGACCCTCACAGATACGCAGTATTTT	CATSDPSFGTLTDTQYF	-	17	TRBV24-1	TRBJ2-3	-
TGTGCCAGCAGTACCGGGACCCTTCTCGATCAGCCCCAGCATTTT	CASSTGTLLDQPQHF	few	15	TRBV28	TRBJ1-5	-
TGCGCCAGCAGGCTACGGGGGCCGAACACTGAAGCTTTCTTT	CASRLRGPNTEAFF	few	14	TRBV5-1	TRBJ1-1	-
TGTGCCAGCAGTTTTCTCTTCGGCGGTAGCGGGAGGAGAGAGACCCAGTACTTC	CASSFLFGGSGRRETQYF	-	18	TRBV12-3/TRBV12-4	TRBJ2-5	TRBD2
TGTGCCATCAGCCCCGCCGACGAACCTGAAGCTTTCTTT	CAISPADEPEAFF	few	13	TRBV10-3	TRBJ1-1	-
TGTGCCAGCAGCTTCTATTTAGCCCCCTTACGGGGGCCTATGAACACTGAAGCTTTCTTT	CASSFYLAPLRGPMNTEAFF	-	20	TRBV7-2	TRBJ1-1	-
TGTGCCAGCTCACCACGGAGGCTATCGAACACCGGGGAGCTGTTTTTT	CASSPRRLSNTGELFF	few	16	TRBV18	TRBJ2-2	-
TGTGCCTGGAGTCACGGGACCGCGGACATTCAGTACTTC	CAWSHGTADIQYF	many	13	TRBV30	TRBJ2-4	-
TGTGCCAGCAGCTTGTATCAGGATCAGTACGAGCAGTACTTC	CASSLYQDQYEQYF	many	14	TRBV5-5	TRBJ2-7	-